Shown below are 21 T cell receptor beta chains from a single sample sequenced in a study of blood T cell repertoires in COVID-19. Clones were sequenced by immunoSEQ multiplex PCR, and TCRdb holds only the in-frame ones, with some missing. Here the sample spans 210,000 or so clones, roughly 80% being singletons. Sequencing input: peripheral blood. These receptors all come from an elderly woman with acute or convalescent COVID-19.

The J gene is TRBJ2-3, the V gene TRBV15; the D gene is possibly TRBD2 (7 bases). This CDR3 is 15 amino acids long. In germline, CDR1 is LNHNV, CDR2 YYDKDF (reference sequence). V was trimmed by 1 base and J by 6 bases, leaving 14 bases between them. CDR3 DNA: TGTGCCACCAGCAGAGGGGGGGGCCGCAGGGATACGCAGTATTTT. It codes for CATSRGGGRRDTQYF.

This clone has a single count. The rearrangement uses TRBV3-1 (or the pseudogene TRBV3-2) and TRBJ2-1; TRBD2 agrees at 16 bases. The V gene end was trimmed by 4 bases and the J gene end by 5 bases; junction bases not matched to a gene: 14. The germline CDR1 and CDR2 sequences are LGHDT and YNNKEL (reference sequence). The CDR3 loop spans 20 amino acids. For the CDR3, the DNA is TGTGCCAGCAGCCCCACCCTGGGACTAGCGGGGGGGCCAACGAACAATGAGCAGTTCTTC. As protein: CASSPTLGLAGGPTNNEQFF.

V and J are TRBV7-3 and TRBJ2-5; 15 bases are a match to TRBD2. With V trimmed by 3 bases and J by 4 bases, 0 bases remained unmatched. The CDR3 consists of 15 residues. The V gene's germline CDR1 is SGHTA and CDR2 FQGTGA. The chain's CDR3 is CASSLGLAGGETQYF. The CDR3 DNA sequence: TGTGCCAGCAGCTTGGGACTAGCGGGGGGAGAGACCCAGTACTTC.

V is TRBV7-2 and J is TRBJ2-3; 9 bases align to TRBD2. Germline V gives CDR1 SGHTA, CDR2 FQGNSA. With V trimmed by 3 bases and J by 4 bases, 8 bases remained unmatched. The CDR3 loop spans 16 amino acids. In DNA, the CDR3 is TGTGCCAGCAGCTTGCGGCGGGGGGGCCATCCAGATACGCAGTATTTT. Amino acid sequence: CASSLRRGGHPDTQYF.

The chain uses TRBV9 and TRBJ2-3; D not certain. Per the germline V gene, CDR1 is SGDLS and CDR2 is YYNGEE. This CDR3 is built from 13 residues. Deletions cut 1 base from V and 3 bases from J, with 6 bases between. The CDR3 region has the DNA TGTGCCAGCAGCGTATTTAGAACAGATACGCAGTATTTT. Translating gives CASSVFRTDTQYF.

The chain has TRBV24-1 and TRBJ2-2; TRBD1 matches 7 bases. The germline V gene encodes CDR1 KGHDR and CDR2 SFDVKD. J lost 0 bases, V lost 0 bases, and 6 bases had no gene match. The CDR3 covers 18 residues. CDR3 region: CATSDLPPGTANTGELFF. In DNA form, the CDR3 reads TGTGCCACCAGTGATTTGCCCCCCGGGACAGCGAACACCGGGGAGCTGTTTTTT.

The rearrangement uses TRBV6-2 or TRBV6-3 and TRBJ2-1; a weak D match, TRBD2 (5 bases). The CDR3 has 15 residues. The germline V gene encodes CDR1 MNHEY and CDR2 SVGEGT. V lost 5 bases, J lost 3 bases, and 14 bases lay in between. The CDR3 DNA sequence: TGTGCCAGCAGTCTACATGCGGGCAACTACAATGAGCAGTTCTTC. As protein: CASSLHAGNYNEQFF.

This chain links TRBV5-6 with TRBJ1-5, with D possibly TRBD1 on 5 matching bases. There are 14 residues in the CDR3. V was pared by 4 bases and J by 6 bases, with 14 bases between. Germline assignment: CDR1 SGHDT and CDR2 YYEEEE. The CDR3 region is CASSRVQGTQPQHF. The CDR3 nucleotides are TGTGCCAGCAGCAGAGTTCAGGGAACTCAGCCCCAGCATTTT.

The rearrangement joins TRBV30 to TRBJ2-4; D gene uncertain. Germline values: CDR1 GTSNPN, CDR2 SVGIG (reference sequence). V was pared by 1 base and J by 5 bases, with 9 bases between. The length of the CDR3 is 13 residues. The CDR3 loop reads CAWSAGPQNIQYF. In DNA form, the CDR3 reads TGTGCCTGGAGTGCTGGGCCTCAAAACATTCAGTACTTC.

V is TRBV7-8 and J is TRBJ1-2; possible D gene TRBD1, 6 bases. Germline loops: CDR1 SGHVS, CDR2 FQNEAQ. Trimming cost V 5 bases and J 5 bases, with 18 bases left between them. CDR3 length equals 15 residues. Here the CDR3 DNA reads TGTGCCAGCAGCCAAGCCGGCCGGCAGGGGTATGGCTACACCTTC. Translation: CASSQAGRQGYGYTF.

V gene TRBV19 combines with J gene TRBJ2-3; TRBD1 agrees at 12 bases. The germline gives CDR1 LNHDA, CDR2 SQIVND (reference sequence). This CDR3 spans 15 amino acids. With 7 bases clipped from V and 3 bases from J, the junction kept 5 bases outside the gene matches. CDR3 in amino acids: CASTRDRGRTDTQYF. In DNA form, the CDR3 reads TGTGCCAGTACCCGGGACAGGGGGCGGACAGATACGCAGTATTTT.

This chain uses TRBV5-4 with TRBJ2-1; TRBD1 matches at 9 bases. The CDR3 totals 12 residues. Germline V gene lookup returns CDR1 SGHNT and CDR2 YYREEE (reference sequence). The V and J ends lost 5 bases and 8 bases, in that order; junction bases with no gene match: 2. CDR3 nucleotides: TGTGCCAGCAGTCGGACAGGGGATGAGCAGTTCTTC. It encodes CASSRTGDEQFF.

The chain combines TRBV18 with TRBJ1-5; 10 bases are shared with TRBD1. With V trimmed by 3 bases and J by 7 bases, 6 bases remained unmatched. Per germline, CDR1 KGHSH and CDR2 LQKENI. The CDR3 is made up of 15 amino acids. DNA of the CDR3: TGTGCCAGCTCACCGGGACAGGGGACGGGACAGCCCCAGCATTTT. Its protein product is CASSPGQGTGQPQHF.

The genes are TRBV7-3 and TRBJ1-1, with D maybe TRBD1 (6 bases). The germline V gene encodes CDR1 SGHTA and CDR2 FQGTGA. Trimming cost V 6 bases and J 2 bases, with 13 bases left between them. CDR3 length: 14 amino acids. The CDR3 bases are TGTGCCAGCAGGGCTAACAGGGATAACACTGAAGCTTTCTTT. Translation: CASRANRDNTEAFF.

A few counts support this clone. The J gene is TRBJ1-5, the V gene TRBV18; TRBD1 matches 10 bases. V was pared by 6 bases and J by 7 bases, with 12 bases of the junction left unmatched. The CDR3 has 16 residues. Germline assignment: CDR1 KGHSH and CDR2 LQKENI. The CDR3 here is CASSSSSTGGGQPQHF. The DNA for the CDR3 is TGTGCCAGCTCCTCCTCCTCGACAGGGGGCGGCCAGCCCCAGCATTTT.

This clone turned up a few times. The DNA for the CDR3 is TGTGCCAGCAGCGAACTAATCACAGGGGGCACTGAAGCTTTCTTT. It is translated as CASSELITGGTEAFF. The genes are TRBV2 and TRBJ1-1, with 8 bases identical to TRBD1. CDR1 is SNHLY and CDR2 is FYNNEI in the germline V gene. V was clipped by 6 bases and J by 4 bases; unmatched bases: 10. There are 15 residues in the CDR3.

The J gene is TRBJ2-4, the V gene TRBV3-1 (or the pseudogene TRBV3-2); D perhaps matches TRBD2 (5 bases). CDR3 length: 15 amino acids. Deletions cut 2 bases from V and 0 bases from J, with 8 bases between. The germline CDR1 and CDR2 sequences are LGHDT and YNNKEL (reference sequence). The CDR3 nucleotides are TGTGCCAGCAGCCAACGGGGTTTAGCCAAAAACATTCAGTACTTC. Residues: CASSQRGLAKNIQYF.

The rearrangement uses TRBV15 and TRBJ2-7; 8 bases fit TRBD1. The CDR3 length is 13 residues. In germline, CDR1 is LNHNV, CDR2 YYDKDF (reference sequence). Germline trimming cut 4 bases from V and 2 bases from J; bases unmatched to any gene: 1. CDR3 bases: TGTGCCACCAGCAAGGACAGGGCCTACGAGCAGTACTTC. Its protein product is CATSKDRAYEQYF.

In its sample, this clone was seen once. The V call is TRBV30, the J call TRBJ1-2; 7 nucleotides match TRBD1. Germline CDR1 is GTSNPN and CDR2 is SVGIG (reference sequence). This CDR3 region has 14 residues. The V gene end was trimmed by 0 bases and the J gene end by 5 bases; junction bases not matched to a gene: 6. CDR3 residues: CAWSVINRGYGYTF. The CDR3 DNA reads as TGTGCCTGGAGTGTAATCAACAGGGGATATGGCTACACCTTC.

Turning to this clone: The same CDR3 also results from other DNA sequences found in this sample. The V gene is TRBV7-2, the J gene TRBJ2-2; perhaps TRBD2 as D (6 bases). CDR3 length: 16 residues. V dropped 0 bases and J dropped 0 bases, with 8 bases sitting between them. From germline, CDR1 is SGHTA and CDR2 FQGNSA. CDR3 nucleotides: TGTGCCAGCAGCTTAGCAGGCGGGGCGAACACCGGGGAGCTGTTTTTT. It is translated as CASSLAGGANTGELFF.

The chain links TRBV4-2 to TRBJ2-2, with 7 bases lining up with TRBD1. The CDR3 length is 15 residues. The germline V gene encodes CDR1 LGHNA and CDR2 YNFKEQ. After removal of 3 bases from V and 4 bases from J, the junction contained 5 bases not matched to a gene. The CDR3 DNA is TGTGCCAGCAGCCAGTCCGGGACAGTCACCGGGGAGCTGTTTTTT. Protein sequence: CASSQSGTVTGELFF.